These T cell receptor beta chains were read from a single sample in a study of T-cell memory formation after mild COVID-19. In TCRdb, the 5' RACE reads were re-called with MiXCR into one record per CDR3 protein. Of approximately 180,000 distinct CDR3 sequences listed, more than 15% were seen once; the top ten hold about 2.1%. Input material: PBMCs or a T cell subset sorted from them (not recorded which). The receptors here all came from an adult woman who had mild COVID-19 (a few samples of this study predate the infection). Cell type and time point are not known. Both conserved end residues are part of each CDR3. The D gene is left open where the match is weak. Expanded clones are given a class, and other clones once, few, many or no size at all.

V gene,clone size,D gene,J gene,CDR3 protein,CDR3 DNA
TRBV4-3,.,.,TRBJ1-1,CASSRGGETEAFF,TGCGCCAGCAGCCGGGGGGGAGAGACTGAAGCTTTCTTT
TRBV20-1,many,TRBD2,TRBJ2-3,CSARTPGTSGSTDTQYF,TGCAGTGCTAGAACCCCCGGGACTAGCGGGAGTACCGATACGCAGTATTTT
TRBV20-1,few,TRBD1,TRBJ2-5,CSSSPGQGASETQYF,TGCAGTTCCAGTCCGGGACAGGGGGCCTCAGAGACCCAGTACTTC
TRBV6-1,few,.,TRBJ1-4,CASSEGLLATNEKLFF,TGTGCCAGCAGTGAAGGTCTACTTGCAACTAATGAAAAACTGTTTTTT
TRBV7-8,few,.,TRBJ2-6,CASSLVPRQAHSGANVLTF,TGTGCCAGCAGCTTAGTCCCCAGACAGGCCCACTCTGGGGCCAACGTCCTGACTTTC
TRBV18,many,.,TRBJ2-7,CASSVTGRSYEQYF,TGTGCCAGCTCGGTGACAGGCCGCTCCTACGAGCAGTACTTC
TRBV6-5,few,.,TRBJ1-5,CASSAHSNQPQHF,TGTGCCAGCAGTGCACACAGCAATCAGCCCCAGCATTTT
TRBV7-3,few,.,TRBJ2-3,CASSPRVIGGTDTQYF,TGTGCCAGCAGCCCTCGGGTTATCGGCGGCACAGATACGCAGTATTTT
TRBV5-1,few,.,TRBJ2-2,CASSLAKGANTGELFF,TGCGCCAGCAGCTTGGCGAAGGGCGCGAACACCGGGGAGCTGTTTTTT
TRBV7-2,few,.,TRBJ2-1,CASSLAGPLGEQFF,TGTGCCAGCAGCTTAGCCGGACCCCTAGGGGAGCAGTTCTTC
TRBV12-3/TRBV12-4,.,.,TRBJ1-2,CASSAVANYGYTF,TGTGCCAGCAGTGCCGTAGCTAACTATGGCTACACCTTC
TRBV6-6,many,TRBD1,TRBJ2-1,CASRVGTGGNEQFF,TGTGCCAGCAGGGTCGGGACAGGGGGCAATGAGCAGTTCTTC
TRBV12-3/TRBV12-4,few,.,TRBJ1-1,CASTLKGNTEAFF,TGTGCCAGCACCCTGAAGGGGAACACTGAAGCTTTCTTT
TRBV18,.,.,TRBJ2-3,CASSSRGTDTQYF,TGTGCCAGCTCAAGCCGGGGGACAGATACGCAGTATTTT
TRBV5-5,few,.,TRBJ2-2,CASSLVSTGELFF,TGTGCCAGCAGCTTGGTCTCCACCGGGGAGCTGTTTTTT
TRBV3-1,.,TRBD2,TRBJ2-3,CASAASGGADTQYF,TGTGCCAGCGCGGCTAGCGGGGGGGCAGATACGCAGTATTTT
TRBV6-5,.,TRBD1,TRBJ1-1,CASKGDRGNTEAFF,TGTGCCAGCAAGGGGGACAGGGGAAACACTGAAGCTTTCTTT
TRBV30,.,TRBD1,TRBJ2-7,CAWRSPGQGAQYF,TGTGCCTGGAGATCCCCGGGACAGGGCGCGCAGTACTTC
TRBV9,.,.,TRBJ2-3,CASSVARTTDTQYF,TGTGCCAGCAGCGTAGCAAGGACCACAGATACGCAGTATTTT
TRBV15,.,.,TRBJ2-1,CATSRDPGASRYDEQFF,TGTGCCACCAGCAGAGATCCGGGTGCTAGCAGGTACGATGAGCAGTTCTTC
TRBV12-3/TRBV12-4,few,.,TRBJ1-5,CASRLDRNQPQHF,TGTGCCAGCAGATTGGACCGCAATCAGCCCCAGCATTTT
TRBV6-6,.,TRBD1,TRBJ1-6,CASRAPTGRLNSPLHF,TGTGCCAGCAGAGCACCGACAGGGCGGTTAAATTCACCCCTCCACTTT
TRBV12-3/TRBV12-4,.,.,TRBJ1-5,CASSMAGQPQHF,TGTGCCAGCAGTATGGCTGGTCAGCCCCAGCATTTT
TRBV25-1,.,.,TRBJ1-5,CASSEGVRGPQHF,TGTGCCAGCAGTGAAGGGGTCCGGGGGCCCCAGCATTTT
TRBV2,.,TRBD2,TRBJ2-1,CASSEDSGRGKFF,TGTGCCAGCAGTGAGGATAGCGGGAGGGGCAAGTTCTTC
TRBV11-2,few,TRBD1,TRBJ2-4,CASSARTGGKKNIQYF,TGTGCCAGCAGCGCCCGGACAGGGGGAAAAAAAAACATTCAGTACTTC
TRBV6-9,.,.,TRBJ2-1,CASSSKRTNNEQFF,TGTGCCAGCAGCAGCAAGCGGACCAACAATGAGCAGTTCTTC
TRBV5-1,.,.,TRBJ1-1,CASSLVPGDNTEAFF,TGCGCCAGCAGCTTGGTTCCCGGAGACAACACTGAAGCTTTCTTT
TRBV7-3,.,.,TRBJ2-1,CASSLPGNNEQFF,TGTGCCAGCAGCTTACCAGGGAACAATGAGCAGTTCTTC
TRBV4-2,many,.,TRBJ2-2,CASSQDLGQLNTGELFF,TGTGCCAGCAGCCAAGATCTCGGGCAGCTAAACACCGGGGAGCTGTTTTTT
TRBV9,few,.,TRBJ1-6,CASSASGSSYNSPLHF,TGTGCCAGCAGCGCCTCGGGGAGCTCCTATAATTCACCCCTCCACTTT
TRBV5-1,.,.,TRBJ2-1,CASSLWTENSGQFF,TGCGCCAGCAGCTTGTGGACGGAGAATTCGGGGCAGTTCTTC
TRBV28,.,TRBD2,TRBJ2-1,CASSLRLAGGPNEQFF,TGTGCCAGCAGTCTCCGACTAGCGGGAGGGCCGAATGAGCAGTTCTTC
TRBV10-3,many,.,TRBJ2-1,CAISVGSPREQFF,TGTGCCATCAGTGTGGGCTCCCCGCGTGAGCAGTTCTTC